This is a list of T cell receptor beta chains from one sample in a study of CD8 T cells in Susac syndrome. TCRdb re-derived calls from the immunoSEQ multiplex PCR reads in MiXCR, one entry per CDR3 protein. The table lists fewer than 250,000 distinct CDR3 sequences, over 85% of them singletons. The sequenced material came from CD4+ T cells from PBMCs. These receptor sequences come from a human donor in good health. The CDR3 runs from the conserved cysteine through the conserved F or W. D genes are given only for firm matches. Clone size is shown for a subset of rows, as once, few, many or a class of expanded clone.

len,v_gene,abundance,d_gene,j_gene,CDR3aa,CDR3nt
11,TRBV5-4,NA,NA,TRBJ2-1,CASRTNNEQFF,TGTGCCAGCAGGACAAACAATGAGCAGTTCTTC
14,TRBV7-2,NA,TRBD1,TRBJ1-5,CASSIGQGNQPQHF,TGTGCCAGCAGCATTGGACAGGGAAATCAGCCCCAGCATTTT
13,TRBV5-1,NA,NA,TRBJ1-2,CASSLQGDLFYTF,TGCGCCAGCAGCCTGCAGGGTGATCTCTTCTACACCTTC
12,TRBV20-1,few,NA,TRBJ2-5,CSAGDRGETQYF,TGCAGTGCTGGCGATCGCGGGGAGACCCAGTACTTC
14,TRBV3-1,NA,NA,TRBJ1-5,CASSPPGGGQPQHF,TGTGCCAGCAGCCCCCCCGGGGGAGGACAGCCCCAGCATTTT
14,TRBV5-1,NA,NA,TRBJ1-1,CASSWPGDNTEAFF,TGCGCCAGCAGCTGGCCAGGGGACAACACTGAAGCTTTCTTT
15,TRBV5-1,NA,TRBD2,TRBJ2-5,CASSRGRGSDETQYF,TGCGCCAGCAGCCGAGGGAGGGGCTCAGACGAGACCCAGTACTTC
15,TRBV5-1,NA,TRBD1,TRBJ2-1,CASSLGAGGYNEQFF,TGCGCCAGCAGCTTGGGGGCAGGGGGCTACAATGAGCAGTTCTTC
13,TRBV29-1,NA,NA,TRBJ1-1,CSVSFTVSPEAFF,TGCAGCGTCAGTTTTACGGTCTCCCCTGAAGCTTTCTTT
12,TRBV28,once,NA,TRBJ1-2,CASTLGGVGYTF,TGTGCCAGCACCTTGGGAGGGGTTGGCTACACCTTC
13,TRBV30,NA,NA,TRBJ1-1,CAWRQQMNTEALF,TGTGCCTGGAGACAGCAGATGAACACTGAAGCTCTCTTT
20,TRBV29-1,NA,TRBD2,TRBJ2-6,CSAKGEGRIAGGHGANVLTF,TGCAGTGCGAAGGGCGAAGGGAGGATAGCGGGGGGGCACGGGGCCAACGTCCTGACTTTC
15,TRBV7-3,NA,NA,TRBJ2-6,CASSSSGLGANVLTF,TGTGCCAGCAGCTCATCCGGGCTTGGGGCCAACGTCCTGACTTTC
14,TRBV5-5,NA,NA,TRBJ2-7,CASSLEQSSYEQYF,TGTGCCAGCAGCTTGGAGCAGTCCTCCTACGAGCAGTACTTC
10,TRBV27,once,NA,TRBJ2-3,CDRATDTQYF,TGTGACAGGGCCACAGATACGCAGTATTTT
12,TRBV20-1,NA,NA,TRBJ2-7,CGTRDGTYEQYF,TGCGGAACTAGGGACGGAACCTACGAGCAGTACTTC
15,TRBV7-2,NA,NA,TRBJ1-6,CASSLLVGYNSPLHF,TGTGCCAGCAGCTTACTGGTAGGGTATAATTCACCCCTCCACTTT
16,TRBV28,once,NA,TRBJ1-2,CASSLHGDRINYGYTF,TGTGCCAGCAGTCTCCACGGAGACAGGATTAACTATGGCTACACCTTC
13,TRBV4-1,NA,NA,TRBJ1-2,CASSQSFAYGYTF,TGCGCCAGCAGCCAAAGCTTCGCCTATGGCTACACCTTC
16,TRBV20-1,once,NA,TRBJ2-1,CSARDGGGGFGNEQFF,TGCAGTGCTAGAGATGGGGGCGGGGGATTCGGTAATGAGCAGTTCTTC
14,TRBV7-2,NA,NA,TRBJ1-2,CASSPDSFNYGYTF,TGTGCCAGCAGTCCTGACTCATTCAACTATGGCTACACCTTC
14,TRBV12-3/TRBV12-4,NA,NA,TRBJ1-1,CASSFRREGTEAFF,TGTGCCAGCAGTTTTCGGAGGGAGGGTACTGAAGCTTTCTTT